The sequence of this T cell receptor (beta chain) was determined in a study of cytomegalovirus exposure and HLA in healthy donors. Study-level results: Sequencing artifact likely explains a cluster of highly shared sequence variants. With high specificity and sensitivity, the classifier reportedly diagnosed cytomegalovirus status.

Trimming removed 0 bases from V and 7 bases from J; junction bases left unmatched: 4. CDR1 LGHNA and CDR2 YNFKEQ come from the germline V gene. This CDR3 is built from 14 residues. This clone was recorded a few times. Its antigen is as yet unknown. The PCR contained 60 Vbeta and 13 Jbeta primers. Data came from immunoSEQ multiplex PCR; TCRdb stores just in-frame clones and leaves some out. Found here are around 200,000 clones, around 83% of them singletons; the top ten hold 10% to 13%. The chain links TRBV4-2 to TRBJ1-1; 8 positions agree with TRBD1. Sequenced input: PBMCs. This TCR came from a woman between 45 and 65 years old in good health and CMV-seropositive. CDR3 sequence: CASSQDQGAGEAFF. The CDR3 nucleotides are TGTGCCAGCAGCCAAGATCAGGGGGCGGGTGAAGCTTTCTTT.